These 15 T cell receptor beta chains originate from one sample sequenced in a study of T cell responses to AZD1222 COVID-19 vaccine. Generated by immunoSEQ multiplex PCR, the TCRdb table keeps only in-frame clones and is missing some. This table holds some 130,000 clones, around nine tenths found once. The sample in question was peripheral blood, obtained on day 0 of AZD1222 vaccination. Receptors were obtained from an adult in good health.

The rearrangement links TRBV15 to TRBJ1-5; D gene uncertain. V was cut by 5 bases and J by 2 bases, with 13 bases left in between. CDR3 length: 15 residues. Germline assignment: CDR1 LNHNV and CDR2 YYDKDF (reference sequence). For the CDR3, the DNA is TGTGCCACCAGCGTGCGGGGAACGGGCAATCAGCCCCAGCATTTT. Translation gives CATSVRGTGNQPQHF.

This clone was detected only a few times. This chain uses TRBV27 with TRBJ2-3, with a tentative D call TRBD2 (5 bases). Trimming took 5 bases from V and 8 from J, leaving 20 bases between them. CDR1 and CDR2 (germline): MNHEY, SMNVEV (reference sequence). The length of the CDR3 is 15 residues. CDR3 in amino acids: CASSPMTTGVGTQYF. The CDR3 DNA reads TGTGCCAGCAGTCCCATGACTACCGGTGTTGGTACGCAGTATTTT.

This rearrangement joins TRBV7-8 to TRBJ1-3; TRBD1 matches 9 bases. The CDR3 runs 17 residues. Germline CDR1 reads SGHVS; CDR2 reads FQNEAQ. V shed 5 bases, J shed 3 bases, and the junction held 11 bases outside the gene matches. The CDR3 bases are TGTGCCAGCAGCACTCGGTTACAGGGGGCGAGTGGAAACACCATATATTTT. This translates into CASSTRLQGASGNTIYF.

As DNA, the CDR3 is TGTGCCAGCAGTTACCAGGGGATCGCCACCGGGGAGCTGTTTTTT. The encoded protein is CASSYQGIATGELFF. The rearrangement joins TRBV6-5 to TRBJ2-2; D is possibly TRBD1 (6 bases). Germline V lookup: CDR1 MNHEY, CDR2 SVGAGI. This CDR3 is built from 15 residues. The V and J ends lost 2 bases and 4 bases respectively, with 11 bases between them.

The rearrangement uses TRBV5-1 and TRBJ1-6; 7 bases align to TRBD1. After removal of 4 bases from V and 10 bases from J, the junction contained 14 bases not matched to a gene. CDR1 and CDR2 (germline): SGHRS, YFSETQ. The CDR3 runs 16 residues. The CDR3 loop reads CASSLQSGTAGSPLHF. In nucleotides, the CDR3 is TGCGCCAGCAGCCTTCAATCCGGGACAGCTGGATCACCCCTCCACTTT. The full variable domain, rest sourced from reference TRBV5-1 and TRBJ1-6, is KAGVTQTPRYLIKTRGQQVTLSCSPISGHRSVSWYQQTPGQGLQFLFEYFSETQRNKGNFPGRFSGRQFSNSRSEMNVSTLELGDSALYLCASSLQSGTAGSPLHFGNGTRLTVT.

The chain links TRBV2 to TRBJ1-2; 9 bases are a match to TRBD1. The J segment lost 3 bases and the V segment lost 3 bases, leaving 5 bases of the junction unmatched. CDR1 SNHLY and CDR2 FYNNEI come from the germline V gene. There are 15 residues in the CDR3. The CDR3 nucleotides are TGTGCCAGCAGTGAGCCGGGACAGGGTCACTATGGCTACACCTTC. Its protein product is CASSEPGQGHYGYTF.

This chain connects TRBV6-4 to TRBJ1-1, with D unresolved. The CDR3 consists of 13 residues. Trimming shortened V by 3 bases and J by 1 base, and 6 bases separated the two germline ends. Germline V CDR1 and CDR2: MRHNA, SNTAGT. In nucleotides, the CDR3 is TGTGCCAGCAGTGATTCCACGAACACTGAAGCTTTCTTT. The encoded protein is CASSDSTNTEAFF.

The gene calls are TRBV30 and TRBJ2-1; D might be TRBD1 or TRBD2, each matching 6 bases. CDR3 length: 11 amino acids. Germline values: CDR1 GTSNPN, CDR2 SVGIG (reference sequence). The germline V and J ends were trimmed by 5 bases and 9 bases, with 11 bases remaining between them. The CDR3 coding sequence is TGTGCCTGGGGAGGGGGTTTTGAGCAGTTCTTC. Its translation is CAWGGGFEQFF.

The rearrangement links TRBV5-1 to TRBJ2-3; D gene unclear. Trimming cost V 4 bases and J 6 bases, with 6 bases left between them. This CDR3 contains 11 residues. Germline V gene lookup returns CDR1 SGHRS and CDR2 YFSETQ. This chain's CDR3 is CASSLGDTQYF. The CDR3 nucleotides are TGCGCCAGCAGCCTTGGGGATACGCAGTATTTT.

The chain joins TRBV6-5 to TRBJ2-5; maybe TRBD2 (5 bases). The CDR3 extends over 13 amino acids. Between the trimmed V and J ends, which lost 10 bases and 2 bases, there was a span of 14 bases. The germline gives CDR1 MNHEY, CDR2 SVGAGI. The CDR3 spells CATVEPGQETQYF. The CDR3 nucleotides are TGTGCCACTGTAGAGCCGGGGCAAGAGACCCAGTACTTC.

This chain links TRBV23-1 with TRBJ2-3; 10 bases match TRBD2. TRBV23-1 has ORF status, its function being uncertain. CDR3 length: 17 amino acids. Trimming took 6 bases from V and 0 from J; bases not matched to a gene: 9. The CDR3 DNA is TGCGCCAGCAGATACCCCCCACTAGCGGGGAGCACAGATACGCAGTATTTT. It translates to CASRYPPLAGSTDTQYF.

This rearrangement joins TRBV6-5 to TRBJ1-2; 7 bases align to TRBD1. From germline, CDR1 is MNHEY and CDR2 SVGAGI. V was pared by 4 bases and J by 6 bases, with 14 bases of the junction left unmatched. This CDR3 has 16 residues. The CDR3 loop is CASSFDDRAGRNGYTF. CDR3 DNA: TGTGCCAGCAGTTTCGACGACAGGGCAGGGCGGAATGGCTACACCTTC.

The V call is TRBV7-2, the J call TRBJ1-3; weak D call: TRBD1 (5 bases). CDR3 size: 16 residues. Germline V gives CDR1 SGHTA, CDR2 FQGNSA. The V end was cut by 3 bases, the J end by 2 bases, with 14 bases between. CDR3 in amino acids: CASSLGPIEAGNTIYF. The CDR3 DNA reads TGTGCCAGCAGCTTGGGGCCTATTGAGGCTGGAAACACCATATATTTT.

The rearrangement links TRBV5-1 to TRBJ2-7; D possibly corresponds to TRBD1 (5 bases). CDR1 and CDR2 from the germline V gene are SGHRS and YFSETQ. The CDR3 totals 15 residues. V lost 5 bases and J 1 base, leaving 16 bases between the germline ends. CDR3: CASRPIPQGSYEQYF. The CDR3 nucleotides read TGCGCCAGCAGACCCATCCCGCAGGGATCCTACGAGCAGTACTTC. The entire variable domain, with the rest obtained from reference TRBV5-1 and TRBJ2-7, is as follows: KAGVTQTPRYLIKTRGQQVTLSCSPISGHRSVSWYQQTPGQGLQFLFEYFSETQRNKGNFPGRFSGRQFSNSRSEMNVSTLELGDSALYLCASRPIPQGSYEQYFGPGTRLTVT.

This chain connects TRBV7-9 to TRBJ1-5; 8 nucleotides align to TRBD1. Germline V gives CDR1 SEHNR, CDR2 FQNEAQ (reference sequence). The J segment lost 6 bases and the V segment lost 3 bases, leaving 4 bases of the junction unmatched. The CDR3 runs 14 residues. The CDR3 protein is CASSFAGGGQPQHF. In DNA form, the CDR3 reads TGTGCCAGCAGCTTTGCAGGGGGCGGTCAGCCCCAGCATTTT.